The TCR beta chain under discussion was sequenced for a study of blood T cell repertoires in COVID-19. The CDR3 covers 16 residues. The ends were cut back, 5 bases at V and 0 bases at J, with 14 bases in the middle. Germline V lookup: CDR1 SGHTA, CDR2 FQGNSA. Repertoires were generated with immunoSEQ multiplex PCR, while TCRdb's copy carries only in-frame clones and drops some. The sample has fewer than 250,000 clones, around 86% seen once. This clonotype was obtained from a woman at least 80 years old with COVID-19, enrolled during active disease. The rearrangement links TRBV7-2 to TRBJ1-3; no clear D gene. The specimen sequenced was peripheral blood. The CDR3 sequence is CASSVSRYTSGNTIYF. The CDR3 nucleotides are TGTGCCAGCAGCGTAAGCAGGTATACCTCTGGAAACACCATATATTTT.